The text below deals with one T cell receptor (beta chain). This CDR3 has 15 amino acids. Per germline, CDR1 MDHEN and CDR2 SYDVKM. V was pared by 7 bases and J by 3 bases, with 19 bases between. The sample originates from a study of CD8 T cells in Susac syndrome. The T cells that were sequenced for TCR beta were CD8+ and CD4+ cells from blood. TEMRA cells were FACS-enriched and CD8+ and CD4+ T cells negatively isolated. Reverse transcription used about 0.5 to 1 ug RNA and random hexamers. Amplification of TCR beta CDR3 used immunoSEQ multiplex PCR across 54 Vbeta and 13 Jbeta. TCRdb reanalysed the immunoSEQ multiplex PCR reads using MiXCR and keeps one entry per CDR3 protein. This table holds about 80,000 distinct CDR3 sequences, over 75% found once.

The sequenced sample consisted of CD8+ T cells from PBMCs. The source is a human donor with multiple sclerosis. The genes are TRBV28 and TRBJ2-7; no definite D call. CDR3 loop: CASTLRSSSIYEQYF. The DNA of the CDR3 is TGTGCCAGCACCCTCCGGAGCAGCTCGATCTACGAGCAGTACTTC. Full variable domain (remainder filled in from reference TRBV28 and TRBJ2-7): DVKVTQSSRYLVKRTGEKVFLECVQDMDHENMFWYRQDPGLGLRLIYFSYDVKMKEKGDIPEGYSVSREKKERFSLILESASTNQTSMYLCASTLRSSSIYEQYFGPGTRLTVT.